The 9 T cell receptor beta chains reported below all come from one sample, sequenced in a study of blood T cell repertoires in COVID-19 (dated by TCRdb to the early 2020s). The method was the immunoSEQ multiplex PCR assay. TCRdb took over this immuneACCESS table, retaining in-frame rearrangements with V and J assigned. Such tables are incomplete; in checked studies, under half of the missing clones stem from an unresolved V gene, and the remainder is unexplained. The sample table lists 65,000 to 90,000 clones, roughly 80% of them with a count of one. The top ten constitute over 5% of the sample. Input material: peripheral blood. The origin of the receptors is a woman aged 55-75 years with acute or convalescent COVID-19.

A single count supports this clone. The V and J genes are TRBV29-1 and TRBJ1-1; tentatively, D is TRBD1 (5 bases). Germline CDR1 SQVTM, CDR2 ANQGSEA. V gave up 3 bases and J gave up 0 bases, with 8 bases separating them. The CDR3 contains 13 residues. The CDR3, as DNA: TGCAGCGTTGATGGGACTTTGAACACTGAAGCTTTCTTT. The encoded protein is CSVDGTLNTEAFF.

The rearrangement uses TRBV29-1 and TRBJ1-2; TRBD1 is a possible D gene (5 bases). Germline CDR1 SQVTM, CDR2 ANQGSEA. CDR3 length equals 12 residues. The V gene lost 3 bases and the J gene lost 8 bases, with 13 bases spanning the gap. CDR3 nucleotide sequence: TGCAGCGTTGATTCCTTGGGGCACGGCTACACCTTC. Translating gives CSVDSLGHGYTF. The variable domain in full, completed from reference TRBV29-1 and TRBJ1-2, reads SAVISQKPSRDICQRGTSLTIQCQVDSQVTMMFWYRQQPGQSLTLIATANQGSEATYESGFVIDKFPISRPNLTFSTLTVSNMSPEDSSIYLCSVDSLGHGYTFGSGTRLTVV.

This clone is categorized as medium-sized. CDR3 DNA: TGCGCCAGCAGCTTGGGAATCGACAGGGAGGCTTTCTTT. This codes for CASSLGIDREAFF. This chain uses TRBV5-1 with TRBJ1-1, with 7 bases identical to TRBD1. CDR1 and CDR2 (germline): SGHRS, YFSETQ. J was trimmed by 11 bases and V by 0 bases; bases with no gene match: 7. The CDR3 is made up of 13 amino acids.

The chain is built from TRBV24-1 and TRBJ1-2, with a possible D match to TRBD1 (5 bases). This CDR3 has 15 amino acids. CDR1 and CDR2 (germline): KGHDR, SFDVKD. V was pared by 3 bases and J by 0 bases, with 10 bases between. CDR3 protein: CATSDTGTPNYGYTF. In DNA, the CDR3 is TGTGCCACCAGTGATACCGGGACTCCTAACTATGGCTACACCTTC.

This chain connects TRBV6-4 to TRBJ2-3, with D tentatively TRBD2 (6 bases). The CDR3 extends over 14 amino acids. The V and J ends lost 6 bases and 1 base respectively, with 11 bases between them. CDR1 is MRHNA, CDR2 SNTAGT, per germline. The CDR3 DNA follows: TGTGCCAGCAGCAACGGCGGGGGCACAGATACGCAGTATTTT. Residues: CASSNGGGTDTQYF.

The chain carries TRBV6-5 and TRBJ2-3; a possible D gene is TRBD2 (5 bases). The germline V and J ends were trimmed by 7 bases and 4 bases, with 9 bases remaining between them. Germline CDR1 MNHEY, CDR2 SVGAGI. There are 12 residues in the CDR3. The CDR3 region is CASTPGADTQYF. The DNA of the CDR3 is TGTGCCAGCACCCCCGGGGCAGATACGCAGTATTTT.

CDR3 sequence: CASSGLGAKNIQYF. For the CDR3, the DNA is TGTGCCAGCAGTGGACTAGGGGCCAAAAACATTCAGTACTTC. The chain has TRBV4-2 and TRBJ2-4, with 7 nucleotides matching TRBD2. CDR3 length: 14 amino acids. V was pared by 6 bases and J by 1 base, with 3 bases of the junction left unmatched. CDR1 LGHNA and CDR2 YNFKEQ come from the germline V gene.

This chain joins TRBV9 and TRBJ1-3; possibly TRBD1 for D (6 bases). The V gene's germline CDR1 is SGDLS and CDR2 YYNGEE. Trimming removed 3 bases from V and 0 bases from J, with 10 bases in between. CDR3 length equals 15 residues. CDR3 in amino acids: CASSAGTLSGNTIYF. The CDR3 bases are TGTGCCAGCAGCGCCGGGACACTCTCTGGAAACACCATATATTTT.

This clone was found a few times. The J gene is TRBJ2-7, the V gene TRBV7-9, with TRBD2 identical over 11 bases. CDR3 size: 17 residues. The trim removed 4 bases at V and 5 bases at J, leaving 13 bases unmatched. Germline V CDR1 and CDR2: SEHNR, FQNEAQ (reference sequence). The CDR3 sequence is CASSSNLAGGRRHEQYF. The CDR3 nucleotides read TGTGCCAGCAGCTCCAACCTAGCGGGGGGACGCCGCCACGAGCAGTACTTC.